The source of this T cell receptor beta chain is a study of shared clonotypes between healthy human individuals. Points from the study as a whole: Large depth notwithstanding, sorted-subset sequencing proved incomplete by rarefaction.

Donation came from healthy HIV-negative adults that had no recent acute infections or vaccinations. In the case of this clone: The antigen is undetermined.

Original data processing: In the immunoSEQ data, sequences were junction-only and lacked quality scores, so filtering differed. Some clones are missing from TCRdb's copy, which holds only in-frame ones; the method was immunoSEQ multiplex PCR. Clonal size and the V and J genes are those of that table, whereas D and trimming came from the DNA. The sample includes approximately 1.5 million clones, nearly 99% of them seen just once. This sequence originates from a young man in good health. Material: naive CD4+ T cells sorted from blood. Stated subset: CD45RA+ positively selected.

The CDR3 here is CASRPGRGRSYEQYF. The CDR3 bases are TGCGCCAGCAGGCCGGGCAGGGGACGCTCCTACGAGCAGTACTTC. The V and J genes are TRBV5-1 and TRBJ2-7; the D gene is possibly TRBD1 (6 bases). CDR3 length: 15 residues. Germline CDR1 is SGHRS and CDR2 is YFSETQ. The germline V and J ends were trimmed by 5 bases and 0 bases, with 15 bases remaining between them.